This paragraph reports one T cell receptor (beta chain). V was cut by 2 bases and J by 5 bases, with 16 bases left in between. Germline CDR1 is DFQATT and CDR2 is SNEGSKA (reference sequence). The CDR3 is 15 amino acids. Diabetic patients met standard criteria for type 1 or type 2 diabetes. The PCR template was genomic DNA. A primer set of 30 forward and 13 reverse primers amplified the CDR3. TCRdb fed the multiplex PCR reads into MiXCR, producing one record per CDR3 protein. The table records fewer than 300,000 distinct CDR3 sequences, roughly 44% of them present only once. This sample is drawn from a study of type 1 and type 2 diabetes patients.

The chain links TRBV20-1 to TRBJ1-5; tentatively, D is TRBD1 (6 bases). The receptor was isolated from a young man with type 2 diabetes. Input material: peripheral blood mononuclear cells (PBMCs). DNA of the CDR3: TGCAGTGCTAGACCGGCCGGGGGGGCGTATCAGCCCCAGCATTTT. This encodes CSARPAGGAYQPQHF.